This T cell receptor beta chain was documented in a study of T-cell reconstitution after alpha-beta-depleted transplantation in children. Trimming removed 4 bases at V and 4 bases at J, with 11 bases between. CDR3 length equals 12 residues. The germline CDR1 and CDR2 sequences are DFQATT and SNEGSKA (reference sequence). During its preparation, the TCRbeta library received unique molecular identifiers. TCRdb fed the PCR reads into MiXCR, producing one record per CDR3 protein. The sample lists hundreds of thousands of distinct CDR3 sequences, around 16% seen once, with approximately 29% in the top ten. The study's findings and limits: At around two months after transplant, the alpha-beta T cells were reportedly derived from several hundred expanded clones that came from non-depleted graft cells. Some patients' high day-60 TCRbeta diversity was attributed to recipient cells surviving conditioning.

Comments on this clonotype: Its antigen remains unidentified.

Here the sequenced sample was PBMCs, mostly from graft donor cells, taken 360 days after TCRalphabeta/CD19-depleted stem cell transplant. The chain uses TRBV20-1 and TRBJ2-7; D is unclear. This receptor was obtained from a boy younger than two who had a stem cell transplant for Wiskott-Aldrich syndrome, so the T cells may come from the graft donor. The CDR3 DNA reads as TGCAGTGCTATCTACCTACCTTACGAGCAGTACTTC. Protein sequence: CSAIYLPYEQYF.